These 29 T cell receptor beta chains were all obtained from the same sample, sequenced in a study of post-analysis software for immune sequencing data. cDNA libraries for TCR beta contained unique molecular identifiers. TCRdb itself ran the PCR reads through MiXCR, one entry per CDR3 protein. This repertoire shows about 200,000 distinct CDR3 sequences, over 25% found once; its top ten account for 3% to 4%. These receptors have no identified antigens. Study-level findings and limits: Higher frequency in patients than in controls was seen for five TRBV segments, with TRBV5-6, TRBV5-1 and TRBV20-1 among them.

The sequencing sample was made of blood. These TCRs come from a girl aged 2 to 17 with multiple sclerosis.

Concerning this clonotype itself: One base away lies a much larger clone, so this may be a sequencing read error. The chain links TRBV29-1 to TRBJ2-3; D is possibly TRBD2 (6 bases). This CDR3 is 15 amino acids long. The germline V gene has CDR1 SQVTM and CDR2 ANQGSEA. The CDR3 DNA is TGCAGCGTTGAAGGTCGGCGGGATGGGTCAGATGCGCAGTATTTT. Translating it yields CSVEGRRDGSDAQYF.

The J gene is TRBJ2-4, the V gene TRBV12-3 or TRBV12-4; 7 positions match TRBD1. The CDR3 covers 12 residues. The J segment lost 8 bases and the V segment lost 6 bases, leaving 4 bases of the junction unmatched. Here the CDR3 DNA reads TGTGCCAGCAGCCAGCAGGGGGACATTCAGTACTTC. The encoded protein is CASSQQGDIQYF.

This clonotype was seen a few times. The V call is TRBV5-1, the J call TRBJ1-1; D call uncertain. Germline CDR1 reads SGHRS; CDR2 reads YFSETQ. CDR3 length: 14 residues. Trimming shortened V by 0 bases and J by 1 base, and 7 bases separated the two germline ends. CDR3 loop: CASSLARENTEAFF. The CDR3, as DNA: TGCGCCAGCAGCTTGGCCAGAGAGAACACTGAAGCTTTCTTT. The entire variable domain, with the rest obtained from reference TRBV5-1 and TRBJ1-1, is as follows: KAGVTQTPRYLIKTRGQQVTLSCSPISGHRSVSWYQQTPGQGLQFLFEYFSETQRNKGNFPGRFSGRQFSNSRSEMNVSTLELGDSALYLCASSLARENTEAFFGQGTRLTVV.

The chain links TRBV18 to TRBJ2-7, with D unclear. V shed 3 bases and J shed 4 bases, with 10 bases lying between them. Germline V gene data show CDR1 as KGHSH and CDR2 as LQKENI. This CDR3 comprises 13 residues. The CDR3 DNA reads as TGTGCCAGCTCACCCTACGGAAATTACGAGCAGTACTTC. Protein product: CASSPYGNYEQYF. Full variable domain (outside the CDR3, taken from reference TRBV18 and TRBJ2-7): NAGVMQNPRHLVRRRGQEARLRCSPMKGHSHVYWYRQLPEEGLKFMVYLQKENIIDESGMPKERFSAEFPKEGPSILRIQQVVRGDSAAYFCASSPYGNYEQYFGPGTRLTVT.

In its sample, this clonotype was seen many times. The rearrangement joins TRBV29-1 to TRBJ2-1; weak D call: TRBD1 (6 bases). Trimming took 6 bases from V and 4 from J, leaving 10 bases between them. The CDR3 runs 12 residues. From germline, CDR1 is SQVTM and CDR2 ANQGSEA. The CDR3 bases are TGCAGCGTATGGGACAAGTACAATGAGCAGTTCTTC. Protein: CSVWDKYNEQFF.

In this sample, this clonotype turned up a few times. The chain has TRBV20-1 and TRBJ1-1; D call uncertain. The CDR3 has 15 amino acids. Germline V CDR1 and CDR2: DFQATT, SNEGSKA (reference sequence). The CDR3 loop reads CSATPPTYMNTEAFF. CDR3 DNA sequence: TGCAGCGCCACCCCCCCCACCTACATGAACACTGAAGCTTTCTTT.

The chain has TRBV20-1 and TRBJ2-2; 7 bases are a match to TRBD2. The CDR3 spans 15 residues. Per the germline V gene, CDR1 is DFQATT and CDR2 is SNEGSKA (reference sequence). Trimming took 5 bases from V and 9 from J; bases not matched to a gene: 15. For the CDR3, the DNA is TGCAGTGCTCCCGAAGCAGCGGGAATAGGTCGGGAGCTGTTTTTT. Translating it yields CSAPEAAGIGRELFF.

This clonotype has a handful of counts. One junction end disagrees with the germline gene, perhaps due to a read error. The rearrangement joins TRBV7-9 to TRBJ1-1; no reliable D call. CDR3 length: 14 amino acids. Germline loops: CDR1 SEHNR, CDR2 FQNEAQ (reference sequence). The CDR3 loop is CTSSPAHLNTEAFF. The CDR3 DNA follows: TGTACCAGCAGCCCTGCCCACCTGAACACTGAAGCTTTCTTT. Filled out from reference TRBV7-9 and TRBJ1-1, the complete variable domain reads DTGVSQNPRHKITKRGQNVTFRCDPISEHNRLYWYRQTLGQGPEFLTYFQNEAQLEKSRLLSDRFSAERPKGSFSTLEIQRTEQGDSAMYLCTSSPAHLNTEAFFGQGTRLTVV.

The genes are TRBV28 and TRBJ2-1, with no clear D. The CDR3 spans 13 residues. V was cut by 10 bases and J by 14 bases, with 24 bases left in between. CDR1 is MDHEN, CDR2 SYDVKM, per germline. CDR3 region: CATLWIALIREFF. The CDR3 DNA reads as TGTGCCACCCTATGGATAGCTTTGATAAGGGAGTTCTTC.

On this clonotype: The junction and the germline gene differ at one end; a read error may be behind it. The chain employs TRBV12-3 or TRBV12-4 and TRBJ1-5; no definite D call. This CDR3 comprises 13 residues. CDR3 protein: CASRSDGVRPQHF. The CDR3 nucleotides are TGCGCCAGTAGATCAGATGGGGTTCGGCCCCAGCATTTT.

A note on this clonotype: A much bigger clone sits one base away, suggesting this may be a read error. The V call is TRBV5-1, the J call TRBJ2-4, with D tentatively TRBD1 (5 bases). Judging by the DNA end, TRBJ2-7 fits better; the J call may be wrong. The CDR3 sequence is 14 residues long. Germline-derived CDR1 and CDR2 are SGHRS and YFSETQ. CDR3 in DNA: TGCGCCAGCAGCTTGGGGACAAGGAACTACGAGCAGTACTTC. As protein: CASSLGTRNYEQYF.

This clonotype occurred many times. The rearrangement links TRBV29-1 to TRBJ1-4; D is possibly TRBD1 (6 bases). The CDR3 sequence is 13 residues long. Deletions cut 6 bases from V and 5 bases from J, with 13 bases between. The germline CDR1 and CDR2 sequences are SQVTM and ANQGSEA. The CDR3 protein is CSVRGGLNEKLFF. In DNA form, the CDR3 reads TGCAGCGTGCGGGGGGGCTTGAATGAAAAACTGTTTTTT.

J is TRBJ2-2 and V is TRBV2; D not certain. The germline V gene has CDR1 SNHLY and CDR2 FYNNEI. This CDR3 comprises 13 residues. Trimming left V 4 bases short and J 6 bases short, with 9 bases between. DNA for the CDR3: TGTGCCAGCAGTGGGAGCGAGGCCGGGGAGCTGTTTTTT. Its translation is CASSGSEAGELFF.

This sequence joins TRBV20-1 and TRBJ1-2; no reliable D call. Germline V lookup: CDR1 DFQATT, CDR2 SNEGSKA (reference sequence). Deletions cut 2 bases from V and 2 bases from J, with 15 bases between. There are 15 residues in the CDR3. In DNA form, the CDR3 reads TGCAGTGCTAGAATTGATGAACAGCGAAACTATGGCTACACCTTC. Its protein is CSARIDEQRNYGYTF.

This clonotype appeared many times. V and J are TRBV6-5 and TRBJ2-1, with D hard to call. Trimming stripped 4 bases from V and 4 bases from J, with 5 bases between. The CDR3 length is 12 residues. Germline CDR1 MNHEY, CDR2 SVGAGI. The CDR3 DNA sequence: TGTGCCAGCAGTTCTAGGTACAATGAGCAGTTCTTC. Translated: CASSSRYNEQFF.

This clonotype was seen ten or more times. The rearrangement links TRBV20-1 to TRBJ2-3; D unresolved. The CDR3 runs 12 residues. Germline V gene sequence: CDR1 DFQATT, CDR2 SNEGSKA (reference sequence). CDR3 bases: TGCAGCCCCGTGGGCGTCGGAGATACGCAGTATTTT. It translates to CSPVGVGDTQYF.

This clonotype was counted a few times. The genes are TRBV29-1 and TRBJ1-1, with a tentative D call TRBD1 (5 bases). This CDR3 contains 14 residues. The germline V and J ends were trimmed by 4 bases and 1 base, with 13 bases remaining between them. Germline V gene sequence: CDR1 SQVTM, CDR2 ANQGSEA. CDR3 amino acids: CSVGPGSQNTEAFF. CDR3 bases: TGCAGCGTTGGGCCAGGGAGTCAGAACACTGAAGCTTTCTTT.

This chain links TRBV7-9 with TRBJ1-6; perhaps TRBD1 as D (6 bases). CDR1 is SEHNR, CDR2 FQNEAQ, per germline (reference sequence). The CDR3 totals 14 residues. V shed 4 bases and J shed 9 bases, with 13 bases lying between them. For the CDR3, the DNA is TGTGCCAGCAGCTCGAGGACAGACAGTTCACCCCTCCACTTT. Residues: CASSSRTDSSPLHF.

This clonotype was counted only a few times. The rearrangement links TRBV2 to TRBJ2-2, with 7 bases identical to TRBD1. CDR3 length equals 14 residues. The junction had 3 bases not matched to a gene; V was cut back by 8 bases and J by 0 bases. Germline V gene sequence: CDR1 SNHLY, CDR2 FYNNEI. CDR3 bases: TGTGCCAGCCTTGACAGGGCGAACACCGGGGAGCTGTTTTTT. Translated, it gives CASLDRANTGELFF. Combining the CDR3 with reference TRBV2 and TRBJ2-2 gives the whole variable domain EPEVTQTPSHQVTQMGQEVILRCVPISNHLYFYWYRQILGQKVEFLVSFYNNEISEKSEIFDDQFSVERPDGSNFTLKIRSTKLEDSAMYFCASLDRANTGELFFGEGSRLTVL.

The chain couples TRBV4-1 to TRBJ1-3; D gene unclear. CDR1 is MGHRA and CDR2 is YSYEKL in the germline V gene. There are 14 residues in the CDR3. Trimming left V 2 bases short and J 0 bases short, with 5 bases between. CDR3 sequence (DNA): TGCGCCAGCAGCCAACCGGGCTCTGGAAACACCATATATTTT. It codes for CASSQPGSGNTIYF.

Only a few counts were recorded for this clonotype. This chain uses TRBV12-3 or TRBV12-4 with TRBJ2-3; D may be TRBD1 (6 bases). The CDR3 covers 16 residues. Trimming left V 7 bases short and J 0 bases short, with 17 bases between. CDR3 loop: CASTRGQGSSTDTQYF. CDR3 in DNA: TGTGCCAGCACCAGGGGTCAGGGCTCTAGCACAGATACGCAGTATTTT.

The table lists this clonotype with a few counts. This chain links TRBV29-1 with TRBJ1-4, with D unresolved. CDR3 length: 11 residues. Germline V gives CDR1 SQVTM, CDR2 ANQGSEA. Trimming cost V 1 base and J 7 bases, with 4 bases left between them. The DNA of the CDR3 is TGCAGCGTTGAAGCCGGTGAAAAACTGTTTTTT. Its protein is CSVEAGEKLFF.

This clonotype has ten or more counts. The V and J genes are TRBV11-1 and TRBJ2-1, with 8 bases lining up with TRBD2. Trimming removed 2 bases from V and 2 bases from J; junction bases left unmatched: 2. Germline CDR1 reads SGHAT; CDR2 reads FQDESV (reference sequence). The CDR3 is 15 amino acids. CDR3 amino acids: CASSLLAGPYNEQFF. CDR3 nucleotide sequence: TGTGCCAGCAGCTTACTAGCGGGCCCCTACAATGAGCAGTTCTTC.

The sample holds many counts of this clonotype. The rearrangement uses TRBV20-1 and TRBJ2-7; 10 bases agree with TRBD2. The CDR3 loop spans 15 amino acids. The ends lost 5 bases at V and 0 bases at J; junction bases unmatched: 7. Germline CDR1 is DFQATT and CDR2 is SNEGSKA (reference sequence). CDR3 region: CSAFYGTSASYEQYF. The CDR3 region has the DNA TGCAGTGCTTTTTACGGGACTAGCGCCTCCTACGAGCAGTACTTC.

In its sample, this clonotype was seen many times. The V and J genes are TRBV6-6 and TRBJ2-1, with 10 bases fitting TRBD2. The ends lost 2 bases at V and 8 bases at J; junction bases unmatched: 9. Germline V gives CDR1 MNHNY, CDR2 SVGAGI (reference sequence). CDR3 length: 16 amino acids. CDR3 nucleotide sequence: TGTGCCAGCAGTTACCCCAAGCGGGAGGGCCGGTATGAGCAGTTCTTC. It codes for CASSYPKREGRYEQFF.

This clonotype occurred many times. The chain uses TRBV5-1 and TRBJ2-7, with 8 positions matching TRBD2. V dropped 4 bases and J dropped 0; count of bases not matched to a gene: 6. Germline values: CDR1 SGHRS, CDR2 YFSETQ. This CDR3 region has 15 residues. The CDR3 here is CASSPAGGNSYEQYF. The CDR3 nucleotides are TGCGCCAGCAGCCCGGCGGGGGGCAACTCCTACGAGCAGTACTTC.

The rearrangement joins TRBV18 to TRBJ1-2, with 7 bases lining up with TRBD1. CDR3 length: 15 residues. Trimming removed 0 bases from V and 4 bases from J; junction bases left unmatched: 5. Germline CDR1 and CDR2: KGHSH and LQKENI. CDR3 amino acids: CASSPPGQIFYGYTF. Here the CDR3 DNA reads TGTGCCAGCTCACCACCGGGACAGATCTTCTATGGCTACACCTTC.

This clonotype was seen more than once but under ten times. V gene TRBV10-3 combines with J gene TRBJ2-1; TRBD1 matches 9 bases. Trimming at V came to 10 bases and at J to 2 bases, leaving 6 bases not matched to a gene. Germline assignment: CDR1 ENHRY and CDR2 SYGVKD. The CDR3 runs 14 residues. The CDR3: CATTGGSTYNEQFF. In DNA, the CDR3 is TGTGCCACCACAGGGGGCTCAACCTACAATGAGCAGTTCTTC.

This clonotype was seen at least ten times. The V call is TRBV12-3 or TRBV12-4, the J call TRBJ2-7, with 11 nucleotides matching TRBD2. The CDR3 totals 15 residues. Germline trimming cut 7 bases from V and 2 bases from J; bases unmatched to any gene: 7. The DNA of the CDR3 is TGTGCCAGCACCAAGAATAGCGGGAGGGCCTACGAGCAGTACTTC. As protein: CASTKNSGRAYEQYF.